Shown below are 8 T cell receptor beta chains from a single sample sequenced in a study of blood T cell repertoires in COVID-19. Assay used: immunoSEQ multiplex PCR; TCRdb lists only in-frame clones, some missing. The sample records approximately 80,000 clones, more than 70% being singletons. Sequencing was performed on peripheral blood. Every receptor here comes from a woman aged 80 or over with acute or convalescent COVID-19.

The chain joins TRBV30 to TRBJ1-6; no clear D. Germline loops: CDR1 GTSNPN, CDR2 SVGIG (reference sequence). V was clipped by 0 bases and J by 8 bases, with 11 bases between them. This CDR3 is built from 14 residues. The CDR3 region has the DNA TGTGCCTGGAGTGTACTAACGGGAGATTCACCCCTCCACTTT. This gives the protein CAWSVLTGDSPLHF.

The V and J genes are TRBV5-5 and TRBJ2-7; D gene unclear. Trimming shortened V by 0 bases and J by 0 bases, and 7 bases separated the two germline ends. The CDR3 has 14 amino acids. Germline V CDR1 and CDR2: SGHKS, YYEKEE (reference sequence). In nucleotides, the CDR3 is TGTGCCAGCAGCTTGGAGTACGGCTCCTACGAGCAGTACTTC. Amino acid sequence: CASSLEYGSYEQYF.

The genes are TRBV4-3 and TRBJ1-2; 8 positions agree with TRBD1. Germline V lookup: CDR1 LGHNA, CDR2 YSLEER. Losses at the gene ends were 4 bases for V and 7 bases for J; bases not matched to a gene: 14. The CDR3 has 16 amino acids. The CDR3, as DNA: TGCGCCAGCAGCCGCAACCGTAAGGGCGGGACAGGTGGCTACACCTTC. Protein product: CASSRNRKGGTGGYTF.

The V gene is TRBV9, the J gene TRBJ1-4; the match to TRBD1 covers 10 bases. Germline V CDR1 and CDR2: SGDLS, YYNGEE. This CDR3 has 15 residues. Trimming removed 4 bases from V and 7 bases from J; junction bases left unmatched: 7. The CDR3 DNA is TGTGCCAGCAGCACCCGGACAGGGGGGAGTGAAAAACTGTTTTTT. It yields the protein CASSTRTGGSEKLFF.

The chain is built from TRBV24-1 and TRBJ2-2; no firm D call. V lost 5 bases to trimming and J lost 4 bases, with 10 bases between them. This CDR3 spans 14 amino acids. CDR1 and CDR2 from the germline V gene are KGHDR and SFDVKD. CDR3 amino acids: CATSAQSGTGELFF. CDR3 coding DNA: TGTGCCACCAGTGCGCAATCGGGCACCGGGGAGCTGTTTTTT.

The genes are TRBV6-5 and TRBJ1-1; no clear D gene. V was trimmed by 2 bases and J by 8 bases, leaving 12 bases between them. CDR1 and CDR2 from the germline V gene are MNHEY and SVGAGI. The CDR3 is 13 residues long. The DNA of the CDR3 is TGTGCCAGCAGTTACACGCGGGGTCGGGAAGCTTTCTTT. It encodes CASSYTRGREAFF.

The chain links TRBV6-1 to TRBJ2-5; D ambiguous. There are 16 residues in the CDR3. Germline lookup yields CDR1 MNHNS and CDR2 SASEGT. Trimming removed 2 bases at V and 1 base at J, with 14 bases between. CDR3 sequence (DNA): TGTGCCAGCAGTGAAATGGCTGCTCCGGGCCAAGAGACCCAGTACTTC. The encoded protein is CASSEMAAPGQETQYF.

The genes are TRBV5-1 and TRBJ1-1; D gene uncertain. Germline assignment: CDR1 SGHRS and CDR2 YFSETQ. CDR3 length equals 14 residues. With 0 bases removed from V and 2 bases from J, the gap between germline ends came to 8 bases. The CDR3 sequence: CASSLEELNTEAFF. CDR3 DNA: TGCGCCAGCAGCTTGGAGGAGCTTAACACTGAAGCTTTCTTT. Full variable domain (rest looked up from reference TRBV5-1 and TRBJ1-1): KAGVTQTPRYLIKTRGQQVTLSCSPISGHRSVSWYQQTPGQGLQFLFEYFSETQRNKGNFPGRFSGRQFSNSRSEMNVSTLELGDSALYLCASSLEELNTEAFFGQGTRLTVV.